Listed below are T cell receptor beta chains from one sample, sequenced in a study of T cell responses to AZD1222 COVID-19 vaccine. Profiling relied on immunoSEQ multiplex PCR, and the TCRdb table lists in-frame clones only, not all of them. This table has 130,000 to 150,000 clones, roughly 94% appearing once. This material consisted of peripheral blood, taken on day 0 of AZD1222 vaccination. Receptors originate from an adult in good health. The CDR3 runs from the conserved cysteine through the conserved F or W. A D gene is named only where the DNA matches it firmly. The size of a clone is reported for some rows only, either as once, few or many, or as a class for expanded clones.

>TRBJ2-1|.|TRBV29-1|TRBD1
CSVVGTGDYNEQFF
TGCAGCGTTGTGGGGACAGGGGATTACAATGAGCAGTTCTTC
>TRBJ2-4|.|TRBV9|.
CASSVDRFNIQYF
TGTGCCAGCAGCGTAGACAGGTTTAACATTCAGTACTTC
>TRBJ1-5|.|TRBV10-3|.
CASRGLMAPNQPQHF
TGTGCCAGCCGTGGGCTCATGGCTCCGAATCAGCCCCAGCATTTT
>TRBJ2-3|.|TRBV10-3|TRBD2
CAISESGIAGGTTDTQYF
TGTGCCATCAGTGAGTCAGGAATAGCGGGGGGGACCACAGATACGCAGTATTTT
>TRBJ2-1|.|TRBV5-1|.
CASSFTGSSYNEQFF
TGCGCCAGCAGCTTCACGGGGAGCTCCTACAATGAGCAGTTCTTC
>TRBJ1-5|.|TRBV18|TRBD1
CASSPPGQGVVNQPQHF
TGTGCCAGCTCACCACCGGGACAGGGGGTGGTGAATCAGCCCCAGCATTTT
>TRBJ2-3|.|TRBV5-1|TRBD2
CASSLGPSGVTDTQYF
TGCGCCAGCAGCTTGGGCCCCAGCGGGGTAACAGATACGCAGTATTTT
>TRBJ1-2|.|TRBV5-6|.
CASSLAPSPGYTF
TGTGCCAGCAGCTTGGCCCCTTCCCCGGGCTACACCTTC
>TRBJ1-2|.|TRBV7-9|.
CASSPQGDYGYTF
TGTGCCAGCAGCCCCCAGGGAGACTATGGCTACACCTTC
>TRBJ1-5|.|TRBV2|TRBD1
CASSLDRASNQPQHF
TGTGCCAGCAGCCTCGACAGGGCCAGCAATCAGCCCCAGCATTTT
>TRBJ2-7|.|TRBV20-1|TRBD2
CSASAHLAGGFSYEQYF
TGCAGTGCTAGTGCTCACTTAGCGGGGGGGTTCTCCTACGAGCAGTACTTC
>TRBJ2-5|.|TRBV29-1|.
CSVAWGGGETQYF
TGCAGCGTTGCCTGGGGTGGTGGGGAGACCCAGTACTTC
>TRBJ2-7|.|TRBV28|.
CASRRYLPQDEQYF
TGTGCCAGCAGACGGTACCTCCCCCAGGACGAGCAGTACTTC
>TRBJ1-4|.|TRBV3-1/TRBV3-2|TRBD1
CASSQDPTGVREKLFF
TGTGCCAGCAGCCAAGATCCGACAGGGGTACGAGAAAAACTGTTTTTT
>TRBJ2-2|.|TRBV25-1|.
CASAAPMGELFF
TGTGCCAGCGCCGCACCGATGGGGGAGCTGTTTTTT
>TRBJ1-5|.|TRBV20-1|.
CSASGATRFAPRYYQPQHF
TGCAGTGCTAGTGGCGCCACAAGGTTTGCCCCCCGCTACTATCAGCCCCAGCATTTT
>TRBJ2-1|once|TRBV5-6|TRBD2
CASLRTSGGSEQFF
TGTGCCAGCCTCCGGACTAGCGGGGGCAGTGAGCAGTTCTTC
>TRBJ1-3|.|TRBV19|TRBD1
CAIPGQGVGGNTIYF
TGTGCCATTCCGGGACAGGGGGTGGGTGGAAACACCATATATTTT
>TRBJ2-5|.|TRBV6-4|TRBD2
CASSTQRGETQYF
TGTGCCAGCAGTACACAGCGGGGAGAGACCCAGTACTTC
>TRBJ2-1|.|TRBV7-2|.
CASSSGFEQFF
TGTGCCAGCAGCTCGGGGTTTGAGCAGTTCTTC
>TRBJ2-7|.|TRBV6-5|TRBD2
CASSPSGGAPNEQYF
TGTGCCAGCAGTCCCTCGGGGGGGGCCCCAAACGAGCAGTACTTC
>TRBJ1-6|.|TRBV2|TRBD1
CASKEGTDAPLHF
TGTGCCAGCAAAGAGGGGACAGACGCCCCCCTCCACTTT
>TRBJ1-2|.|TRBV5-4|TRBD1
CASTKGQGPNTF
TGTGCCAGCACCAAAGGACAGGGCCCCAACACCTTC
>TRBJ1-5|.|TRBV19|TRBD1
CASSINRGHQPQHF
TGTGCCAGTAGTATTAACAGGGGGCATCAGCCCCAGCATTTT
>TRBJ1-6|.|TRBV19|.
CASSIVAPGGNSPLHF
TGTGCCAGTAGTATAGTAGCGCCGGGGGGTAATTCACCCCTCCACTTT
>TRBJ2-3|once|TRBV7-3|TRBD2
CASSPGGGAADTQYF
TGTGCCAGCAGCCCCGGCGGGGGGGCCGCAGATACGCAGTATTTT
>TRBJ1-1|.|TRBV7-3|.
CASSGLVGTEAFF
TGTGCCAGCAGCGGGCTTGTCGGCACTGAAGCTTTCTTT
>TRBJ2-3|.|TRBV18|TRBD2
CASSLLATSTDTQYF
TGTGCCAGCTCACTACTAGCGACTAGCACAGATACGCAGTATTTT
>TRBJ2-7|.|TRBV5-4|.
CASSTRKASSYEQYF
TGTGCCAGCAGCACCCGGAAGGCCTCTTCCTACGAGCAGTACTTC
>TRBJ1-1|.|TRBV11-2|.
CASSLDGGRSTEAFF
TGTGCCAGCAGCTTAGATGGGGGGCGAAGCACTGAAGCTTTCTTT
>TRBJ2-5|.|TRBV19|.
CASSIVGAQETQYF
TGTGCCAGTAGTATAGTAGGGGCTCAAGAGACCCAGTACTTC
>TRBJ1-3|.|TRBV7-9|TRBD1
CASGPGTAGNTIYF
TGTGCCAGCGGACCCGGGACAGCTGGAAACACCATATATTTT
>TRBJ2-7|.|TRBV6-5|TRBD1
CASGRDRFRYEQYF
TGTGCCAGCGGCCGGGACAGGTTTCGGTACGAGCAGTACTTC
>TRBJ1-3|.|TRBV5-3|.
CARSLLGQGAGNTIYF
TGTGCCAGAAGCTTGTTGGGCCAAGGGGCTGGAAACACCATATATTTT
>TRBJ1-5|.|TRBV11-2|.
CASSLTGGQPQHF
TGTGCCAGCAGCTTAACAGGAGGGCAGCCCCAGCATTTT
>TRBJ2-7|.|TRBV7-9|TRBD1
CASSLPRGQEDYEQYF
TGTGCCAGCAGCTTACCCCGCGGACAGGAGGACTACGAGCAGTACTTC
>TRBJ2-2|.|TRBV30|TRBD2
CAWSVPPLAGGRTGELFF
TGTGCCTGGAGTGTCCCCCCCCTAGCGGGGGGGCGTACCGGGGAGCTGTTTTTT
>TRBJ1-2|.|TRBV6-1|.
CASSESGGLRGYTF
TGTGCCAGCAGTGAGTCGGGGGGGCTAAGAGGCTACACCTTC
>TRBJ1-4|.|TRBV27|.
CASGPFRDTNEKLFF
TGTGCCAGCGGCCCCTTCAGGGATACTAATGAAAAACTGTTTTTT
>TRBJ1-5|.|TRBV7-2|.
CASSLDGGGNQPQHF
TGTGCCAGCAGCTTAGATGGGGGTGGTAATCAGCCCCAGCATTTT
>TRBJ2-7|.|TRBV7-2|TRBD2
CASSLVRSGGEQYF
TGTGCCAGCAGCTTAGTCCGGAGCGGGGGGGAGCAGTACTTC
>TRBJ1-5|.|TRBV18|TRBD1
CASSLGQPNQPQHF
TGTGCCAGCTCACTGGGACAGCCCAATCAGCCCCAGCATTTT
>TRBJ1-4|.|TRBV28|.
CASSLPPPTGGRATNEKLFF
TGTGCCAGCAGTTTGCCGCCGCCGACCGGGGGTCGTGCAACTAATGAAAAACTGTTTTTT
>TRBJ2-7|.|TRBV7-2|.
CASSLDRALSYEQYF
TGTGCCAGCAGCTTAGACAGGGCTTTATCCTACGAGCAGTACTTC
>TRBJ2-2|.|TRBV27|.
CASSPGRFNTGELFF
TGTGCCAGCAGTCCAGGGCGTTTCAACACCGGGGAGCTGTTTTTT
>TRBJ1-5|once|TRBV12-3/TRBV12-4|.
CASSQGPQPQHF
TGTGCCAGCAGCCAAGGCCCTCAGCCCCAGCATTTT
>TRBJ2-7|.|TRBV28|TRBD2
CASSRLAGSSYEQYF
TGTGCCAGCAGCAGACTAGCGGGGAGCTCCTACGAGCAGTACTTC
>TRBJ1-1|once|TRBV7-9|.
CASSLGPSSPNTEAFF
TGTGCCAGCAGCTTAGGCCCCAGCTCCCCGAACACTGAAGCTTTCTTT
>TRBJ2-7|once|TRBV6-2/TRBV6-3|.
CASSYVLRASTEQYF
TGTGCCAGCAGTTACGTTCTCAGGGCTTCTACTGAGCAGTACTTC
>TRBJ2-5|.|TRBV7-9|TRBD1
CASSSGTGGFGETQYF
TGTGCCAGCAGCTCCGGGACAGGGGGCTTCGGAGAGACCCAGTACTTC
>TRBJ2-3|.|TRBV10-3|TRBD2
CAISGGLIAGSADTQYF
TGTGCCATCAGTGGCGGACTTATAGCGGGGAGTGCAGATACGCAGTATTTT
>TRBJ2-1|.|TRBV5-1|.
CASRLASSYNEQFF
TGCGCCAGCAGGTTAGCTAGCTCCTACAATGAGCAGTTCTTC
>TRBJ2-2|.|TRBV18|.
CASSPLVGSNTGELFF
TGTGCCAGCTCACCACTGGTGGGGAGTAACACCGGGGAGCTGTTTTTT
>TRBJ2-2|once|TRBV19|TRBD1
CASTPGTGNTGELFF
TGTGCCAGTACTCCCGGGACAGGGAACACCGGGGAGCTGTTTTTT
>TRBJ2-7|once|TRBV29-1|TRBD1
CSVETDRAYEQYF
TGCAGCGTTGAAACGGACAGGGCCTACGAGCAGTACTTC
>TRBJ1-2|.|TRBV7-6|TRBD1
CASSRGQGLSAFYYGYTF
TGTGCCAGCAGCCGTGGACAGGGATTGAGTGCTTTTTACTATGGCTACACCTTC